Shown below are 31 T cell receptor beta chains from a single sample sequenced in a study of blood T cell repertoires in COVID-19. Clones were sequenced by immunoSEQ multiplex PCR, and TCRdb holds only the in-frame ones, with some missing. This table holds 300,000 to 350,000 clones, roughly 90% found once. The specimen was peripheral blood. The source is a woman in her 30s with COVID-19, enrolled during active disease.

The V gene is TRBV6-4, the J gene TRBJ2-2; 11 nucleotides agree with TRBD2. The CDR3 has 16 amino acids. J gave up 5 bases and V 0 bases, and 2 bases lay outside the gene matches. Germline values: CDR1 MRHNA, CDR2 SNTAGT. Written as DNA, the CDR3 is TGTGCCAGCAGTGACTCTGGACTAGCGGGTACCGGGGAGCTGTTTTTT. Its protein is CASSDSGLAGTGELFF.

The chain employs TRBV28 and TRBJ2-1; tentatively, D is TRBD1 (6 bases). There are 16 residues in the CDR3. Trimming left V 6 bases short and J 8 bases short, with 23 bases between. The germline gives CDR1 MDHEN, CDR2 SYDVKM. CDR3 nucleotides: TGTGCCAGCAGCAATAGGAACAGGGTCGGTGCATATGAGCAGTTCTTC. Translated: CASSNRNRVGAYEQFF.

The J gene is TRBJ2-7, the V gene TRBV5-6; possibly TRBD2 for D (5 bases). The CDR3 has 12 residues. CDR1 is SGHDT, CDR2 YYEEEE, per germline. Trimming shortened V by 4 bases and J by 4 bases, and 9 bases separated the two germline ends. Here the CDR3 DNA reads TGTGCCAGCAGCCAGGACTCTTACGAGCAGTACTTC. Its translation is CASSQDSYEQYF.

The chain uses TRBV5-1 and TRBJ2-7; 14 nucleotides match TRBD2. With V trimmed by 4 bases and J by 7 bases, 1 base remained unmatched. The CDR3 covers 13 residues. Germline V gives CDR1 SGHRS, CDR2 YFSETQ. DNA for the CDR3: TGCGCCAGCAGCAGGACTAGCGGGGGGGAGCAGTACTTC. It translates to CASSRTSGGEQYF.

The chain carries TRBV10-3 and TRBJ1-5; no firm D call. Germline CDR1 reads ENHRY; CDR2 reads SYGVKD. V gave up 6 bases and J gave up 6 bases, with 9 bases separating them. The CDR3 has 12 residues. The CDR3: CAIREEGQPQHF. CDR3 sequence (DNA): TGTGCCATCAGGGAAGAGGGTCAGCCCCAGCATTTT.

This sequence joins TRBV24-1 and TRBJ2-7, with TRBD2 matching over 8 bases. The CDR3 consists of 16 residues. Germline CDR1 reads KGHDR; CDR2 reads SFDVKD. Trimming removed 3 bases from V and 2 bases from J; junction bases left unmatched: 8. The CDR3 DNA sequence: TGTGCCACCAGTGATGGTAATAGCGGGACCGCCTACGAGCAGTACTTC. Protein: CATSDGNSGTAYEQYF.

This clone was observed once. The J gene is TRBJ1-3, the V gene TRBV14, with D possibly matching TRBD1 (6 bases). The CDR3 runs 16 residues. Per germline, CDR1 SGHDN and CDR2 FVKESK. V was clipped by 5 bases and J by 2 bases, with 16 bases between them. DNA for the CDR3: TGTGCCAGCAGCGCCATACAGGGATCGACTGGAAACACCATATATTTT. Translated, it gives CASSAIQGSTGNTIYF.

The V call is TRBV28, the J call TRBJ1-1; D is uncertain. The CDR3 covers 16 residues. Looked up from germline, CDR1 is MDHEN and CDR2 is SYDVKM. Trimming pared 5 bases from V and 1 base from J, leaving 17 bases between. In DNA form, the CDR3 reads TGTGCCAGCAGTCCCCGAGAAGGCCGAGGGAACACTGAAGCTTTCTTT. This sequence encodes CASSPREGRGNTEAFF. The full variable domain, its missing parts supplied by reference TRBV28 and TRBJ1-1, is DVKVTQSSRYLVKRTGEKVFLECVQDMDHENMFWYRQDPGLGLRLIYFSYDVKMKEKGDIPEGYSVSREKKERFSLILESASTNQTSMYLCASSPREGRGNTEAFFGQGTRLTVV.

The J gene is TRBJ2-5, the V gene TRBV19, with TRBD1 identical over 8 bases. This CDR3 contains 16 residues. Germline CDR1 reads LNHDA; CDR2 reads SQIVND (reference sequence). The ends lost 4 bases at V and 1 base at J; junction bases unmatched: 8. The CDR3 region has the DNA TGTGCCAGTAGTACCCTATCAGGGACAGGCCAAGAGACCCAGTACTTC. Translating gives CASSTLSGTGQETQYF.

The V gene is TRBV27, the J gene TRBJ1-3, with 11 bases that match TRBD1. Per the germline V gene, CDR1 is MNHEY and CDR2 is SMNVEV (reference sequence). CDR3 length: 17 residues. V trimming: 4 bases; J trimming: 4 bases; junction bases outside the gene matches: 9. CDR3: CASSSSRGQGGGNTIYF. DNA of the CDR3: TGTGCCAGCAGTTCCAGCCGGGGACAGGGGGGCGGAAACACCATATATTTT.

The V call is TRBV7-9, the J call TRBJ1-1; 8 bases are a match to TRBD1. Per germline, CDR1 SEHNR and CDR2 FQNEAQ (reference sequence). V was pared by 5 bases and J by 1 base, with 3 bases of the junction left unmatched. The CDR3 is 14 residues long. The CDR3 DNA reads TGTGCCAGCAGCCAACAGGGGGGGAACACTGAAGCTTTCTTT. Protein: CASSQQGGNTEAFF. The full variable domain, rest sourced from reference TRBV7-9 and TRBJ1-1, is DTGVSQNPRHKITKRGQNVTFRCDPISEHNRLYWYRQTLGQGPEFLTYFQNEAQLEKSRLLSDRFSAERPKGSFSTLEIQRTEQGDSAMYLCASSQQGGNTEAFFGQGTRLTVV.

The chain has TRBV7-9 and TRBJ2-5; unclear D gene. CDR1 and CDR2 (germline): SEHNR, FQNEAQ (reference sequence). The CDR3 is 13 residues long. The V gene lost 2 bases and the J gene lost 1 base, with 5 bases spanning the gap. The CDR3 DNA reads TGTGCCAGCAGCTTAAACAGCCAAGAGACCCAGTACTTC. The encoded protein is CASSLNSQETQYF.

This sequence joins TRBV21-1 and TRBJ2-5; the table gives TRBD1 as D, unverified against the DNA. TRBV21-1 is an annotated pseudogene. The CDR3 runs 17 residues. The CDR3: CASSKATGRGEGETQYF. The CDR3 region has the DNA TGTGCCAGCAGCAAAGCGACAGGCCGAGGGGAAGGAGAGACCCAGTACTTC.

The V and J genes are TRBV19 and TRBJ2-5; 9 bases align to TRBD1. V gave up 4 bases and J gave up 5 bases; unmatched junction bases: 8. Germline CDR1 is LNHDA and CDR2 is SQIVND (reference sequence). CDR3 length equals 15 residues. CDR3 nucleotide sequence: TGTGCCAGTAGTACCTATCGGGACAGGGCTGAGACCCAGTACTTC. Its translation: CASSTYRDRAETQYF.

Turning to this clone: One end of the junction is discordant with germline, which a read error may explain. The rearrangement joins TRBV2 to TRBJ2-2, with 7 bases identical to TRBD1. Germline V gives CDR1 SNHLY, CDR2 FYNNEI. The CDR3 totals 15 residues. Written as DNA, the CDR3 is TGTGCCAGCAGAGAAGGACAGGCGAACACCGGGGAGCTGTTTTTT. Translation gives CASREGQANTGELFF.

This sequence joins TRBV19 and TRBJ2-3; 7 positions agree with TRBD2. J lost 10 bases, V lost 3 bases, and 4 bases had no gene match. In germline, CDR1 is LNHDA, CDR2 SQIVND (reference sequence). CDR3 length: 12 residues. The CDR3: CASSITGGAQYF. The CDR3 region has the DNA TGTGCCAGTAGTATCACGGGGGGAGCGCAGTATTTT.

The rearrangement joins TRBV11-3 to TRBJ2-1; D is ambiguous. Deletions cut 5 bases from V and 6 bases from J, with 17 bases between. CDR1 SGHNT and CDR2 YENEEA come from the germline V gene. This CDR3 is built from 15 residues. CDR3 DNA sequence: TGTGCCAGCAGCCGCGGCCTCGACCCCCTCAATGAGCAGTTCTTC. Translation: CASSRGLDPLNEQFF. The whole variable domain, remainder taken from reference TRBV11-3 and TRBJ2-1, is EAGVVQSPRYKIIEKKQPVAFWCNPISGHNTLYWYLQNLGQGPELLIRYENEEAVDDSQLPKDRFSAERLKGVDSTLKIQPAELGDSAVYLCASSRGLDPLNEQFFGPGTRLTVL.

For the CDR3, the DNA is TGCAGTGCTAGTCCACCACTTGGCGGGCTTCTAGCCAAAAACATTCAGTACTTC. This sequence encodes CSASPPLGGLLAKNIQYF. The chain couples TRBV20-1 to TRBJ2-4; weak D call: TRBD2 (5 bases). The length of the CDR3 is 18 residues. CDR1 DFQATT and CDR2 SNEGSKA come from the germline V gene (reference sequence). The V and J ends lost 3 bases and 0 bases respectively, with 21 bases between them.

The chain uses TRBV7-2 and TRBJ2-1; 14 bases agree with TRBD2. This CDR3 is built from 19 residues. The V gene end was trimmed by 4 bases and the J gene end by 0 bases; junction bases not matched to a gene: 8. Germline CDR1 SGHTA, CDR2 FQGNSA. The CDR3 DNA follows: TGTGCCAGCAGCTCGGGACTAGCGGGGGTGGTGACCTCCTACAATGAGCAGTTCTTC. Its translation is CASSSGLAGVVTSYNEQFF.

This sequence joins TRBV3-1 (or the pseudogene TRBV3-2) and TRBJ1-5; possibly TRBD1 for D (5 bases). Germline V lookup: CDR1 LGHDT, CDR2 YNNKEL (reference sequence). This CDR3 comprises 14 residues. V lost 6 bases to trimming and J lost 4 bases, with 13 bases between them. Here the CDR3 DNA reads TGTGCCAGCAGTTTGATGGCAGGGAATCAGCCCCAGCATTTT. As protein: CASSLMAGNQPQHF.

This clone occurred a few times. V and J are TRBV6-5 and TRBJ1-2; D is undetermined. Germline values: CDR1 MNHEY, CDR2 SVGAGI. The CDR3 totals 13 residues. Trimming took 0 bases from V and 8 from J, leaving 10 bases between them. In nucleotides, the CDR3 is TGTGCCAGCAGTTACTCGACCGGGGAGGGCTACACCTTC. Protein: CASSYSTGEGYTF.

This clone has a handful of counts. The chain uses TRBV5-1 and TRBJ1-2; D gene uncertain. The CDR3 runs to 11 residues. V was shortened by 0 bases and J by 8 bases, with 5 bases between the two germline ends. Germline V CDR1 and CDR2: SGHRS, YFSETQ. The DNA of the CDR3 is TGCGCCAGCAGCTTGGGCGGGGGCTACACCTTC. Translation gives CASSLGGGYTF.

This chain links TRBV5-5 with TRBJ1-5, with 7 bases identical to TRBD1. The germline CDR1 and CDR2 sequences are SGHKS and YYEKEE (reference sequence). The CDR3 runs 15 residues. V shed 0 bases and J 4 bases; nucleotides not matched to a gene: 4. This CDR3 is CASSLAETGNQPQHF. For the CDR3, the DNA is TGTGCCAGCAGCTTGGCTGAGACAGGGAATCAGCCCCAGCATTTT. The variable domain in full, completed from reference TRBV5-5 and TRBJ1-5, reads DAGVTQSPTHLIKTRGQQVTLRCSPISGHKSVSWYQQVLGQGPQFIFQYYEKEERGRGNFPDRFSARQFPNYSSELNVNALLLGDSALYLCASSLAETGNQPQHFGDGTRLSIL.

The chain recombines TRBV4-1 with TRBJ2-3; D gene ambiguous. Trimming took 4 bases from V and 1 from J, leaving 6 bases between them. Per the germline V gene, CDR1 is MGHRA and CDR2 is YSYEKL. This CDR3 comprises 13 residues. The CDR3: CASSPEGTDTQYF. The CDR3 region has the DNA TGCGCCAGCAGCCCTGAGGGCACAGATACGCAGTATTTT.

The chain recombines TRBV29-1 with TRBJ1-5; no clear D gene. CDR3 length: 8 amino acids. The V gene lost 8 bases and the J gene lost 9 bases, with 5 bases spanning the gap. Germline V lookup: CDR1 SQVTM, CDR2 ANQGSEA. This CDR3 is CSPWPQHF. The CDR3 DNA follows: TGCAGCCCTTGGCCCCAGCATTTT.

This clone has more than one count but fewer than ten. The chain joins TRBV28 to TRBJ2-7; TRBD1 agrees at 8 bases. CDR1 and CDR2 (germline): MDHEN, SYDVKM. This CDR3 is built from 17 residues. Trimming at V came to 7 bases and at J to 5 bases, leaving 19 bases not matched to a gene. CDR3 in DNA: TGTGCCAGCACCAAACTACTTCGAGGGACAGGTTCAAACGAGCAGTACTTC. Residues: CASTKLLRGTGSNEQYF.

The V call is TRBV29-1, the J call TRBJ2-7, with TRBD1 identical over 9 bases. The CDR3 contains 15 residues. From germline, CDR1 is SQVTM and CDR2 ANQGSEA. The J segment lost 3 bases and the V segment lost 7 bases, leaving 13 bases of the junction unmatched. CDR3 region: CSAARQGGSGYEQYF. The CDR3 region has the DNA TGCAGCGCCGCCCGACAGGGGGGATCCGGCTACGAGCAGTACTTC.

The V call is TRBV19, the J call TRBJ2-2; 9 nucleotides agree with TRBD2. The J segment lost 4 bases and the V segment lost 6 bases, leaving 12 bases of the junction unmatched. Germline V gene sequence: CDR1 LNHDA, CDR2 SQIVND (reference sequence). This CDR3 comprises 17 residues. CDR3 bases: TGTGCCAGTAGACGGGAGGTAGCGGGAGCTAGCACCGGGGAGCTGTTTTTT. It codes for CASRREVAGASTGELFF.

The chain combines TRBV10-3 with TRBJ2-2; 11 bases match TRBD1. Germline V gene sequence: CDR1 ENHRY, CDR2 SYGVKD. The CDR3 extends over 17 amino acids. With V trimmed by 3 bases and J by 5 bases, 8 bases remained unmatched. DNA for the CDR3: TGTGCCATCAGTGAAGTTGGTGGGACAGGGGGTACCGGGGAGCTGTTTTTT. It specifies CAISEVGGTGGTGELFF.

This clone was counted a few times. This chain connects TRBV10-3 to TRBJ1-5; the match to TRBD1 covers 7 bases. This CDR3 is built from 15 residues. Germline CDR1 ENHRY, CDR2 SYGVKD. Germline trimming cut 10 bases from V and 2 bases from J; bases unmatched to any gene: 11. CDR3 nucleotide sequence: TGTGCCACCGTACAGGGGTTGAGTGGCAATCAGCCCCAGCATTTT. It specifies CATVQGLSGNQPQHF.

The rearrangement uses TRBV4-3 and TRBJ1-5, with a tentative D call TRBD1 (5 bases). From germline, CDR1 is LGHNA and CDR2 YSLEER. The CDR3 covers 15 residues. V was cut by 1 base and J by 4 bases, with 11 bases left in between. The CDR3: CASSQVRQGNQPQHF. Written as DNA, the CDR3 is TGCGCCAGCAGCCAAGTGAGGCAGGGTAATCAGCCCCAGCATTTT.